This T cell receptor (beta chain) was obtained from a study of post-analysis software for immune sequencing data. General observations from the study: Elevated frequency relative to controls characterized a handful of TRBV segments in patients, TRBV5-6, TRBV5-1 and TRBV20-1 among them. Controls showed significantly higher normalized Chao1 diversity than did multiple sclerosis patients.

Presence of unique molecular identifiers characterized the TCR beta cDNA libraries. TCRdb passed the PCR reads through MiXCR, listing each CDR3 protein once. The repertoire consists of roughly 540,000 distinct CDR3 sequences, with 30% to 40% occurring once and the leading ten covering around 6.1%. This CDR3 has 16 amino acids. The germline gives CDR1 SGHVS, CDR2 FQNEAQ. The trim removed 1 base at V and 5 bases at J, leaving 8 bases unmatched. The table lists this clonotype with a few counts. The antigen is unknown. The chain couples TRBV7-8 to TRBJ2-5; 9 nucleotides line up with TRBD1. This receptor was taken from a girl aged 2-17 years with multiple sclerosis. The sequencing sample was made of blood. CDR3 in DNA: TGTGCCAGCAGCTTAGGGGACAGGGTCTGGGGGGAGACCCAGTACTTC. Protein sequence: CASSLGDRVWGETQYF. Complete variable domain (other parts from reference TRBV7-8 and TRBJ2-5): GAGVSQSPRYKVAKRGQDVALRCDPISGHVSLFWYQQALGQGPEFLTYFQNEAQLDKSGLPSDRFFAERPEGSVSTLKIQRTQQEDSAVYLCASSLGDRVWGETQYFGPGTRLLVL.